Listed below are T cell receptor beta chains from one sample, sequenced in a study of Tregs in tolerant kidney transplant recipients. Assay used: immunoSEQ multiplex PCR; TCRdb lists only in-frame clones, some missing. This table has about 15,000 clones, 80% appearing once. The material was Tregs from blood, obtained before the transplant. Receptors were obtained from a human donor who received a combined kidney and bone marrow transplant. Each CDR3 is given with its conserved first and last residue. The order of the fields is D gene, clone size, J gene, V gene, CDR3 protein, CDR3 DNA. A D gene is named only where the DNA matches it firmly. Clone size is not always given. Where it is, it says once, few, many or a class for expanded clones.

d_call: -
clone_size: -
j_call: TRBJ1-1
v_call: TRBV7-9
cdr3_aa: CASSRDKENTEAFF
cdr3_nt: TGTGCCAGCAGCCGGGACAAAGAGAACACTGAAGCTTTCTTT

d_call: TRBD2
clone_size: -
j_call: TRBJ2-3
v_call: TRBV28
cdr3_aa: CASSQKGREARQDTDTQYF
cdr3_nt: TGTGCCAGCAGCCAAAAGGGGCGGGAGGCCCGACAGGACACGGATACGCAGTATTTT

d_call: -
clone_size: medium-sized
j_call: TRBJ2-3
v_call: TRBV10-1
cdr3_aa: CASSQDTKSHTQYF
cdr3_nt: TGCGCCAGCAGCCAGGATACCAAAAGCCATACGCAGTATTTT

d_call: -
clone_size: -
j_call: TRBJ2-7
v_call: TRBV14
cdr3_aa: CASSRRNAGFYEQYF
cdr3_nt: TGTGCCAGCAGCCGACGGAACGCGGGGTTCTACGAGCAGTACTTC

d_call: -
clone_size: -
j_call: TRBJ1-2
v_call: TRBV4-1
cdr3_aa: CASSQVSRQELGYTF
cdr3_nt: TGCGCCAGCAGCCAAGTGTCGCGACAGGAGTTAGGCTACACCTTC

d_call: -
clone_size: -
j_call: TRBJ2-1
v_call: TRBV6-1
cdr3_aa: CASSRGNEQFF
cdr3_nt: TGTGCCAGCAGCCGAGGCAATGAGCAGTTCTTC

d_call: -
clone_size: -
j_call: TRBJ1-3
v_call: TRBV29-1
cdr3_aa: CSVEGGARGNTIYF
cdr3_nt: TGCAGCGTTGAAGGCGGGGCGCGGGGAAACACCATATATTTT

d_call: -
clone_size: -
j_call: TRBJ2-7
v_call: TRBV1
cdr3_aa: CTSSQAGLAGSYEQYF
cdr3_nt: TGCACCAGCAGCCAAGCTGGACTAGCGGGCTCCTACGAGCAGTACTTC

d_call: -
clone_size: -
j_call: TRBJ1-1
v_call: TRBV4-2
cdr3_aa: CASRSTGPRTEAFF
cdr3_nt: TGTGCCAGCAGGTCGACAGGCCCGAGGACTGAAGCTTTCTTT

d_call: TRBD2
clone_size: -
j_call: TRBJ2-2
v_call: TRBV4-2
cdr3_aa: CASSRQAGGRTGELFF
cdr3_nt: TGTGCCAGCAGCCGTCAAGCGGGGGGGCGTACCGGGGAGCTGTTTTTT

d_call: TRBD2
clone_size: once
j_call: TRBJ2-1
v_call: TRBV2
cdr3_aa: CASSSGTSGAYNEQFF
cdr3_nt: TGTGCCAGCAGTTCCGGGACTAGCGGGGCGTACAATGAGCAGTTCTTC

d_call: TRBD2
clone_size: few
j_call: TRBJ2-7
v_call: TRBV18
cdr3_aa: CASSPPGLAGGQGPEQYF
cdr3_nt: TGTGCCAGCTCACCACCGGGACTAGCGGGAGGGCAAGGCCCCGAGCAGTACTTC

d_call: -
clone_size: -
j_call: TRBJ2-7
v_call: TRBV5-1
cdr3_aa: CASSRRASYEQYF
cdr3_nt: TGCGCCAGCAGTCGGCGGGCCTCCTACGAGCAGTACTTC

d_call: -
clone_size: -
j_call: TRBJ1-1
v_call: TRBV29-1
cdr3_aa: CSVGGVGTEAFF
cdr3_nt: TGCAGCGTGGGAGGAGTTGGGACTGAAGCTTTCTTT

d_call: -
clone_size: -
j_call: TRBJ1-1
v_call: TRBV18
cdr3_aa: CASSPGRTEAFF
cdr3_nt: TGTGCCAGCTCACCGGGGAGGACTGAAGCTTTCTTT

d_call: TRBD2
clone_size: -
j_call: TRBJ2-7
v_call: TRBV2
cdr3_aa: CASRRGRGGGSYEQYF
cdr3_nt: TGTGCCAGCAGGAGAGGGCGGGGCGGGGGGTCCTACGAGCAGTACTTC

d_call: TRBD2
clone_size: -
j_call: TRBJ2-2
v_call: TRBV6-6
cdr3_aa: CASSGGVPNTGELFF
cdr3_nt: TGTGCCAGCAGCGGGGGGGTCCCAAACACCGGGGAGCTGTTTTTT

d_call: -
clone_size: -
j_call: TRBJ2-7
v_call: TRBV11-2
cdr3_aa: CASSLASGGRFRDEQYF
cdr3_nt: TGTGCCAGCAGCTTAGCCTCGGGGGGCCGATTTCGAGACGAGCAGTACTTC

d_call: -
clone_size: -
j_call: TRBJ2-7
v_call: TRBV6-1
cdr3_aa: CASSVQGGYEQYF
cdr3_nt: TGTGCCAGCAGTGTTCAGGGAGGCTACGAGCAGTACTTC

d_call: TRBD2
clone_size: -
j_call: TRBJ2-7
v_call: TRBV23-1
cdr3_aa: CAKGGLAGGMDYEQYF
cdr3_nt: TGCGCCAAAGGTGGACTAGCGGGAGGCATGGACTACGAGCAGTACTTC

d_call: -
clone_size: -
j_call: TRBJ2-7
v_call: TRBV19
cdr3_aa: CASTAQGDEQYF
cdr3_nt: TGTGCCAGTACGGCGCAGGGCGACGAGCAGTACTTC

d_call: TRBD1
clone_size: -
j_call: TRBJ2-1
v_call: TRBV27
cdr3_aa: CASSAPTGYEQFF
cdr3_nt: TGTGCCAGCAGTGCGCCGACAGGGTACGAGCAGTTCTTC

d_call: TRBD1
clone_size: -
j_call: TRBJ2-7
v_call: TRBV5-1
cdr3_aa: CASSPTGTVYEQYF
cdr3_nt: TGCGCCAGCAGCCCCACCGGGACAGTCTACGAGCAGTACTTC

d_call: TRBD2
clone_size: -
j_call: TRBJ2-3
v_call: TRBV5-1
cdr3_aa: CASRTSGMITDTQYF
cdr3_nt: TGCGCCAGTCGTACTAGCGGGATGATCACAGATACGCAGTATTTT

d_call: -
clone_size: -
j_call: TRBJ1-1
v_call: TRBV6-5
cdr3_aa: CASSAGVWTEAFF
cdr3_nt: TGTGCCAGCAGTGCAGGGGTTTGGACTGAAGCTTTCTTT

d_call: TRBD1
clone_size: -
j_call: TRBJ2-1
v_call: TRBV27
cdr3_aa: CASRNDRGRSYNEQFF
cdr3_nt: TGTGCCAGCAGAAACGACAGGGGGCGCTCCTACAATGAGCAGTTCTTC

d_call: TRBD1
clone_size: -
j_call: TRBJ1-5
v_call: TRBV6-1
cdr3_aa: CASSEDRGQYGNQPQHF
cdr3_nt: TGTGCCAGCAGTGAGGACAGGGGGCAGTATGGCAATCAGCCCCAGCATTTT

d_call: -
clone_size: -
j_call: TRBJ2-2
v_call: TRBV12-2
cdr3_aa: CASRFYQRGARNTGELFF
cdr3_nt: TGTGCAAGTCGCTTTTACCAGCGGGGGGCGCGGAACACCGGGGAGCTGTTTTTT

d_call: -
clone_size: -
j_call: TRBJ2-7
v_call: TRBV10-1
cdr3_aa: CASSELPVSYEQYF
cdr3_nt: TGCGCCAGCAGTGAGTTGCCGGTCTCCTACGAGCAGTACTTC

d_call: -
clone_size: -
j_call: TRBJ2-1
v_call: TRBV7-6
cdr3_aa: CASSFGQINEQFF
cdr3_nt: TGTGCCAGCAGCTTTGGACAGATCAATGAGCAGTTCTTC

d_call: -
clone_size: -
j_call: TRBJ2-2
v_call: TRBV19
cdr3_aa: CASTYFLGIRANTGELFF
cdr3_nt: TGTGCCAGTACCTATTTCCTCGGGATCCGGGCGAACACCGGGGAGCTGTTTTTT

d_call: TRBD2
clone_size: few
j_call: TRBJ2-7
v_call: TRBV5-1
cdr3_aa: CASSLGTRDYSYEQYF
cdr3_nt: TGCGCCAGCAGCTTGGGCACAAGGGACTACTCCTACGAGCAGTACTTC

d_call: -
clone_size: large
j_call: TRBJ2-7
v_call: TRBV18
cdr3_aa: CASSPVQGNEQYF
cdr3_nt: TGTGCCAGCTCACCAGTCCAGGGCAACGAGCAGTACTTC

d_call: TRBD2
clone_size: -
j_call: TRBJ2-2
v_call: TRBV6-5
cdr3_aa: CASLEAGGPIGELFF
cdr3_nt: TGTGCCAGTCTCGAAGCGGGGGGGCCCATCGGGGAGCTGTTTTTT

d_call: -
clone_size: -
j_call: TRBJ2-1
v_call: TRBV5-8
cdr3_aa: CASRRGQTYYNEQFF
cdr3_nt: TGTGCCAGCAGGCGGGGACAGACTTACTACAATGAGCAGTTCTTC

d_call: -
clone_size: -
j_call: TRBJ2-7
v_call: TRBV11-2
cdr3_aa: CASSFQGWGSEEQYF
cdr3_nt: TGTGCCAGCAGCTTCCAGGGGTGGGGGTCGGAAGAGCAGTACTTC

d_call: -
clone_size: -
j_call: TRBJ2-1
v_call: TRBV9
cdr3_aa: CASSVAIAAGYYNEQFF
cdr3_nt: TGTGCCAGCAGCGTAGCTATTGCGGCAGGGTACTACAATGAGCAGTTCTTC

d_call: -
clone_size: -
j_call: TRBJ2-7
v_call: TRBV7-2
cdr3_aa: CASSRRPRGLRGEQYF
cdr3_nt: TGTGCCAGCAGCCGGAGGCCCAGGGGCCTTCGTGGGGAGCAGTACTTC

d_call: TRBD1
clone_size: -
j_call: TRBJ2-2
v_call: TRBV7-9
cdr3_aa: CASSRTGAGELFF
cdr3_nt: TGTGCCAGCAGCCGGACAGGGGCCGGGGAGCTGTTTTTT

d_call: TRBD1
clone_size: -
j_call: TRBJ2-2
v_call: TRBV7-9
cdr3_aa: CASSRQGKAGELFF
cdr3_nt: TGTGCCAGCAGCCGACAGGGGAAGGCCGGGGAGCTGTTTTTT

d_call: -
clone_size: few
j_call: TRBJ1-2
v_call: TRBV10-3
cdr3_aa: CAIMYEVGYGYTF
cdr3_nt: TGTGCCATCATGTATGAGGTGGGCTATGGCTACACCTTC

d_call: -
clone_size: -
j_call: TRBJ1-1
v_call: TRBV9
cdr3_aa: CASSVDPGGTEAFF
cdr3_nt: TGTGCCAGCAGCGTAGATCCGGGTGGGACTGAAGCTTTCTTT

d_call: -
clone_size: -
j_call: TRBJ2-7
v_call: TRBV7-2
cdr3_aa: CASSPGGAPYEQYF
cdr3_nt: TGTGCCAGCAGCCCGGGCGGGGCACCCTACGAGCAGTACTTC

d_call: -
clone_size: -
j_call: TRBJ1-1
v_call: TRBV5-1
cdr3_aa: CASSLQASNTEAFF
cdr3_nt: TGCGCCAGCAGTCTACAGGCCTCGAACACTGAAGCTTTCTTT

d_call: TRBD1
clone_size: -
j_call: TRBJ1-1
v_call: TRBV7-9
cdr3_aa: CASSQEGQRNTEAFF
cdr3_nt: TGTGCCAGCAGCCAGGAGGGACAGCGGAACACTGAAGCTTTCTTT